A single sample gave rise to the 12 T cell receptor beta chains below, sequenced in a study of blood T cell repertoires in COVID-19. The assay was immunoSEQ multiplex PCR, and TCRdb's table has in-frame clones only and misses some. This sample has about 78,000 clones, with about 89% found just once. Specimen: peripheral blood. The receptors originated from a man aged 45-65 years with active or convalescent COVID-19.

The CDR3: CASSFLGELFF. In nucleotides, the CDR3 is TGTGCCAGCAGCTTCCTCGGGGAGCTGTTTTTT. The chain links TRBV5-4 to TRBJ2-2; D gene unclear. Trimming took off 2 bases at V and 7 bases at J, with 3 bases between the two ends. Germline V gives CDR1 SGHNT, CDR2 YYREEE (reference sequence). The length of the CDR3 is 11 residues.

V and J are TRBV19 and TRBJ2-3; D is possibly TRBD2 (7 bases). The CDR3 has 15 residues. Germline V lookup: CDR1 LNHDA, CDR2 SQIVND (reference sequence). The ends were cut back, 9 bases at V and 4 bases at J, with 20 bases in the middle. The CDR3 nucleotides read TGTGCCAGCTCCCCGGGGGGCCAACGATCAGATACGCAGTATTTT. This encodes CASSPGGQRSDTQYF.

This chain joins TRBV7-9 and TRBJ2-4, with TRBD2 matching 9 bases. Germline V gene lookup returns CDR1 SEHNR and CDR2 FQNEAQ (reference sequence). The J segment lost 8 bases and the V segment lost 1 base, leaving 3 bases of the junction unmatched. This CDR3 has 14 residues. The CDR3 sequence: CASSLDQRGDIQYF. The CDR3 nucleotides read TGTGCCAGCAGCTTAGATCAGCGGGGGGACATTCAGTACTTC.

The chain carries TRBV6-2 or TRBV6-3 and TRBJ2-7; TRBD1 matches at 9 bases. V lost 5 bases, J lost 5 bases, and 7 bases stayed unmatched. The CDR3 extends over 14 amino acids. Germline CDR1 and CDR2: MNHEY and SVGEGT. DNA for the CDR3: TGTGCCAGCAGTCGGACAGGGGAGTTCGACGAGCAGTACTTC. Its translation: CASSRTGEFDEQYF.

The chain combines TRBV9 with TRBJ1-5; no firm D call. The CDR3 sequence is 16 residues long. V was clipped by 0 bases and J by 0 bases, with 10 bases between them. Germline loops: CDR1 SGDLS, CDR2 YYNGEE. The CDR3 DNA follows: TGTGCCAGCAGCGTAGTATTCGCGGATAGCAATCAGCCCCAGCATTTT. It encodes CASSVVFADSNQPQHF. The entire variable domain, with the rest obtained from reference TRBV9 and TRBJ1-5, is as follows: DSGVTQTPKHLITATGQRVTLRCSPRSGDLSVYWYQQSLDQGLQFLIQYYNGEERAKGNILERFSAQQFPDLHSELNLSSLELGDSALYFCASSVVFADSNQPQHFGDGTRLSIL.

Comments on this clone: This same CDR3 is encoded by further DNA sequences in the sample. The V and J genes are TRBV6-5 and TRBJ2-1; 12 positions match TRBD2. Germline CDR1 reads MNHEY; CDR2 reads SVGAGI. J lost 6 bases, V lost 6 bases, and 6 bases had no gene match. The CDR3 has 15 residues. CDR3: CASSRGLAGTNEQFF. DNA for the CDR3: TGTGCCAGCAGCCGGGGACTAGCGGGCACCAATGAGCAGTTCTTC.

This clone has more than one count but fewer than ten. The J gene is TRBJ1-1, the V gene TRBV19; tentative D call: TRBD1 (6 bases). This CDR3 contains 15 residues. V lost 6 bases, J lost 0 bases, and 14 bases lay in between. CDR1 and CDR2 from the germline V gene are LNHDA and SQIVND (reference sequence). The CDR3 spells CASRSKGQMNTEAFF. CDR3 DNA sequence: TGTGCCAGTAGGTCAAAGGGACAAATGAACACTGAAGCTTTCTTT.

The rearrangement joins TRBV4-1 to TRBJ2-3; 7 nucleotides match TRBD1. The germline V gene encodes CDR1 MGHRA and CDR2 YSYEKL. This CDR3 has 16 amino acids. With V trimmed by 2 bases and J by 0 bases, 5 bases remained unmatched. The CDR3 loop is CASSQYPGQSTDTQYF. DNA of the CDR3: TGCGCCAGCAGCCAATATCCGGGACAGAGCACAGATACGCAGTATTTT.

The chain joins TRBV5-1 to TRBJ1-2; 7 nucleotides match TRBD1. This CDR3 spans 15 amino acids. Unmatched junction bases numbered 12, after V lost 6 bases and J lost 4 bases. Germline V gives CDR1 SGHRS, CDR2 YFSETQ. As DNA, the CDR3 is TGCGCCAGCAAGGAGGGGGCCGACTTGATCTATGGCTACACCTTC. As protein: CASKEGADLIYGYTF.

The chain has TRBV5-1 and TRBJ2-1; D is unresolved. This CDR3 is 13 amino acids long. Germline CDR1 reads SGHRS; CDR2 reads YFSETQ. Trimming pared 1 base from V and 5 bases from J, leaving 7 bases between. This chain's CDR3 is CASSLNLNNEQFF. CDR3 bases: TGCGCCAGCAGCTTGAACTTGAACAATGAGCAGTTCTTC.

The J gene is TRBJ2-2, the V gene TRBV29-1, with 8 bases matching TRBD1. Germline V CDR1 and CDR2: SQVTM, ANQGSEA. This CDR3 is 12 amino acids long. J lost 7 bases, V lost 7 bases, and 5 bases had no gene match. The CDR3 sequence is CSAGQGNGELFF. Here the CDR3 DNA reads TGCAGCGCAGGACAGGGCAACGGGGAGCTGTTTTTT.

This clone appeared a single time. The V and J genes are TRBV10-3 and TRBJ2-5; TRBD2 aligns across 14 bases. The V segment lost 6 bases and the J segment 2 bases; nucleotides outside the gene matches: 2. Per germline, CDR1 ENHRY and CDR2 SYGVKD. CDR3 length equals 15 residues. The CDR3 DNA follows: TGTGCCATCAGGGGGACTAGCGGGGGACAAGAGACCCAGTACTTC. This encodes CAIRGTSGGQETQYF.